A single sample gave rise to the 5 T cell receptor beta chains below, sequenced in a study of T cells after yellow fever vaccination (dated by TCRdb to between 2018 and 2021). The library was generated by 5' RACE. Sequencing took place on an Illumina HiSeq 2500. The public reads were quality trimmed at Q25 with fastp and then assembled into clones with MiXCR by TCRdb, keeping productive beta chains. Records with the same CDR3 protein are collapsed into one entry carrying the most frequent genes and DNA. Present in this sample are nearly 550,000 distinct CDR3 sequences, about 19% of which were seen just once. Jointly, the top ten make up 14% of the sample. The label giving this sample's treatment or condition can be read as: live attenuated yellow fever vaccine strain. The sequencing used PBMCs, collected 15 days after the yellow fever booster vaccination. The receptors were gathered from a man aged 30 to 39 who received the YFV17D yellow fever vaccine.

This clonotype has at least ten counts. The rearrangement joins TRBV4-3 to TRBJ2-7; D perhaps matches TRBD2 (6 bases). Trimming took 3 bases from V and 3 from J, leaving 12 bases between them. Germline V CDR1 and CDR2: LGHNA, YSLEER. The CDR3 runs to 14 residues. The CDR3 sequence: CASSQAGSGYEQYF. The DNA of the CDR3 is TGCGCCAGCAGCCAGGCGGGATCCGGCTACGAGCAGTACTTC.

The rearrangement joins TRBV10-3 to TRBJ2-1; 9 bases are a match to TRBD2. The trim removed 2 bases at V and 7 bases at J, leaving 6 bases unmatched. CDR3 length equals 15 residues. Germline-derived CDR1 and CDR2 are ENHRY and SYGVKD. Here the CDR3 DNA reads TGTGCCATCAGTGAGGTTAGCGGGAGCTCGAATGAGCAGTTCTTC. Residues: CAISEVSGSSNEQFF.

The V and J genes are TRBV9 and TRBJ2-3; 10 nucleotides match TRBD2. The CDR3 has 16 residues. Germline trimming cut 0 bases from V and 4 bases from J; bases unmatched to any gene: 5. Germline loops: CDR1 SGDLS, CDR2 YYNGEE. The DNA for the CDR3 is TGTGCCAGCAGCGTAGTGGCCGGGACTAGCGCAGATACGCAGTATTTT. This translates into CASSVVAGTSADTQYF.

This clonotype was counted at least ten times. This CDR3 reads CASSTPGLRGRELFF. The CDR3 DNA reads as TGTGCCAGCAGTACCCCGGGGCTGCGCGGGAGGGAGCTGTTTTTT. This chain uses TRBV12-3 or TRBV12-4 with TRBJ2-2, with D possibly being TRBD2 (6 bases). The CDR3 is 15 residues long. Trimming took off 5 bases at V and 9 bases at J, with 19 bases between the two ends.

In its sample, this clonotype was seen a few times. J is TRBJ2-3 and V is TRBV27, with 8 bases aligning to TRBD2. The V gene's germline CDR1 is MNHEY and CDR2 SMNVEV (reference sequence). The V segment lost 2 bases and the J segment 2 bases; nucleotides outside the gene matches: 15. The CDR3 contains 19 residues. In nucleotides, the CDR3 is TGTGCCAGCAGTTTACCAACTAGCGGTCATAGAGTGGACACAGATACGCAGTATTTT. Its protein product is CASSLPTSGHRVDTDTQYF.